The next 27 T cell receptor beta chains were all read from a single sample in a study of cytomegalovirus exposure and HLA in healthy donors. 60 Vbeta and 13 Jbeta primers were used in PCR. Here immunoSEQ multiplex PCR was the method, and the copy in TCRdb shows in-frame clones only, minus some. Of 100,000 to 150,000 clones in the sample, less than 85% were seen once. Sequenced material: PBMCs. The receptors were sampled from a man aged 35 to 55 in good health and CMV-seronegative.

As DNA, the CDR3 is TGTGCCAGCACCTCTAGTGCGGGGCGCTCCTACGAGCAGTACTTC. Translating it yields CASTSSAGRSYEQYF. The chain carries TRBV5-4 and TRBJ2-5; TRBD2 might be the D (6 bases). The DNA end lines up better with TRBJ2-7; the J call may be wrong. Germline CDR1 reads SGHNT; CDR2 reads YYREEE (reference sequence). The CDR3 contains 15 residues.

This rearrangement joins TRBV20-1 to TRBJ2-7; no definite D call. The germline V gene encodes CDR1 DFQATT and CDR2 SNEGSKA (reference sequence). V shed 1 base and J shed 2 bases, with 3 bases lying between them. The CDR3 is made up of 11 amino acids. The CDR3 sequence: CSARGPYEQYF. The CDR3 DNA reads TGCAGTGCTAGAGGGCCCTACGAGCAGTACTTC.

The table lists this clone with a count of one. The chain combines TRBV5-4 with TRBJ2-5; 8 nucleotides line up with TRBD2. The DNA end is a closer match to TRBJ2-7, so the J assignment may be wrong. There are 17 residues in the CDR3. Germline CDR1 and CDR2: SGHNT and YYREEE (reference sequence). The CDR3 bases are TGTGCCAGCAGCCTTTTCCCGCGGGGGGTGATGAACTACGAGCAGTACTTC. It yields the protein CASSLFPRGVMNYEQYF.

In its sample, this clone was seen a few times. V gene TRBV7-2 combines with J gene TRBJ2-7; 12 nucleotides match TRBD1. The CDR3 has 16 amino acids. Germline CDR1 reads SGHTA; CDR2 reads FQGNSA. Germline trimming cut 3 bases from V and 6 bases from J; bases unmatched to any gene: 9. CDR3 sequence reads: CASSFRVGTGGVEQYF. The DNA for the CDR3 is TGTGCCAGCAGCTTTAGGGTCGGGACAGGGGGCGTCGAGCAGTACTTC.

The rearrangement uses TRBV19 and TRBJ1-1; D is possibly TRBD1 (6 bases). V lost 5 bases and J 7 bases, leaving 17 bases between the germline ends. The CDR3 has 14 amino acids. Germline V gives CDR1 LNHDA, CDR2 SQIVND (reference sequence). The CDR3 reads CASSATGNGNEAFF. The DNA of the CDR3 is TGTGCCAGTAGTGCTACAGGGAACGGCAATGAAGCTTTCTTT.

The gene calls are TRBV4-3 and TRBJ1-5; 8 nucleotides match TRBD1. V dropped 4 bases and J dropped 0; count of bases not matched to a gene: 5. This CDR3 region has 16 residues. Germline V lookup: CDR1 LGHNA, CDR2 YSLEER. CDR3: CASSRTTGVSNQPQHF. The CDR3 bases are TGCGCCAGCAGCCGAACGACAGGGGTTAGCAATCAGCCCCAGCATTTT.

The chain has TRBV5-6 and TRBJ2-7, with TRBD2 matching 8 bases. Trimming removed 4 bases from V and 6 bases from J; junction bases left unmatched: 9. The germline V gene encodes CDR1 SGHDT and CDR2 YYEEEE. This CDR3 spans 14 amino acids. CDR3 nucleotides: TGTGCCAGCAGCACCGGGACTAGAGGGGGCGAGCAGTACTTC. Encoded protein: CASSTGTRGGEQYF. Full variable domain (outside the CDR3, taken from reference TRBV5-6 and TRBJ2-7): DAGVTQSPTHLIKTRGQQVTLRCSPKSGHDTVSWYQQALGQGPQFIFQYYEEEERQRGNFPDRFSGHQFPNYSSELNVNALLLGDSALYLCASSTGTRGGEQYFGPGTRLTVT.

The rearrangement joins TRBV6-1 to TRBJ2-7; D gene ambiguous. CDR1 is MNHNS and CDR2 is SASEGT in the germline V gene. The CDR3 extends over 12 amino acids. V was clipped by 5 bases and J by 4 bases, with 9 bases between them. CDR3 amino acids: CASSYSPYEQYF. DNA for the CDR3: TGTGCCAGCAGTTATTCCCCTTACGAGCAGTACTTC.

The V and J genes are TRBV7-9 and TRBJ1-3; D remains ambiguous. From germline, CDR1 is SEHNR and CDR2 FQNEAQ (reference sequence). The CDR3 contains 14 residues. V gave up 1 base and J gave up 6 bases, with 10 bases separating them. The CDR3, as DNA: TGTGCCAGCAGCTTAGGTTCGGCGGAAAACACCATATATTTT. This gives the protein CASSLGSAENTIYF. Combining the CDR3 with reference TRBV7-9 and TRBJ1-3 gives the whole variable domain DTGVSQNPRHKITKRGQNVTFRCDPISEHNRLYWYRQTLGQGPEFLTYFQNEAQLEKSRLLSDRFSAERPKGSFSTLEIQRTEQGDSAMYLCASSLGSAENTIYFGEGSWLTVV.

V gene TRBV4-1 combines with J gene TRBJ2-1, with 10 bases matching TRBD2. V was pared by 0 bases and J by 5 bases, with 4 bases of the junction left unmatched. The CDR3 has 16 amino acids. Looked up from germline, CDR1 is MGHRA and CDR2 is YSYEKL. The CDR3 sequence is CASSQEGAGGHNEQFF. The DNA of the CDR3 is TGCGCCAGCAGCCAAGAAGGAGCGGGAGGGCACAATGAGCAGTTCTTC.

The V call is TRBV5-8, the J call TRBJ2-7, with 7 bases lining up with TRBD1. CDR1 is SGHTS and CDR2 is YDEGEE in the germline V gene. CDR3 size: 18 residues. With 0 bases clipped from V and 1 base from J, the junction kept 13 bases outside the gene matches. CDR3 nucleotide sequence: TGTGCCAGCAGCTTGGAGGGTCTAGGGGGCTTCGGATCCTACGAGCAGTACTTC. Translation gives CASSLEGLGGFGSYEQYF.

The J gene is TRBJ1-1, the V gene TRBV6-5; TRBD1 matches 8 bases. Looked up from germline, CDR1 is MNHEY and CDR2 is SVGAGI. The CDR3 totals 14 residues. Trimming cost V 2 bases and J 1 base; bases outside gene matches: 0. CDR3 coding DNA: TGTGCCAGCAGTTACGGGACAGGGAACACTGAAGCTTTCTTT. Translation gives CASSYGTGNTEAFF.

This rearrangement joins TRBV28 to TRBJ1-1; no firm D call. From germline, CDR1 is MDHEN and CDR2 SYDVKM. The CDR3 has 11 amino acids. The V end lost 5 bases, the J end lost 8 bases, and 9 bases lay between the germline ends. Written as DNA, the CDR3 is TGTGCCAGCAGTGGCGGGTCCGAAGCTTTCTTT. Translation gives CASSGGSEAFF.

This chain links TRBV27 with TRBJ2-7; 13 bases line up with TRBD2. Unmatched junction bases numbered 12, after V lost 3 bases and J lost 1 base. Germline V gene lookup returns CDR1 MNHEY and CDR2 SMNVEV (reference sequence). This CDR3 is built from 19 residues. For the CDR3, the DNA is TGTGCCAGCAGTTTCGGGACTAGCGGGAAGGGGGGGAAGTCCTACGAGCAGTACTTC. It encodes CASSFGTSGKGGKSYEQYF.

The rearrangement uses TRBV7-8 and TRBJ2-1, with TRBD2 matching 9 bases. The CDR3 sequence is 16 residues long. CDR1 and CDR2 (germline): SGHVS, FQNEAQ. V lost 2 bases to trimming and J lost 9 bases; unmatched junction nucleotides: 11. CDR3 amino acids: CASSLIGGRADFEQFF. In nucleotides, the CDR3 is TGTGCCAGCAGCTTAATCGGCGGGAGGGCCGATTTTGAGCAGTTCTTC. Drawing the rest from reference TRBV7-8 and TRBJ2-1, the complete variable domain is GAGVSQSPRYKVAKRGQDVALRCDPISGHVSLFWYQQALGQGPEFLTYFQNEAQLDKSGLPSDRFFAERPEGSVSTLKIQRTQQEDSAVYLCASSLIGGRADFEQFFGPGTRLTVL.

The rearrangement links TRBV27 to TRBJ1-5; no clear D gene. V was cut by 2 bases and J by 4 bases, with 12 bases left in between. Germline V lookup: CDR1 MNHEY, CDR2 SMNVEV (reference sequence). This CDR3 has 15 residues. This CDR3 is CASSLGSAGNQPQHF. DNA for the CDR3: TGTGCCAGCAGTTTAGGGTCGGCGGGAAATCAGCCCCAGCATTTT.

The chain couples TRBV5-4 to TRBJ2-1; perhaps TRBD2 as D (6 bases). Germline V gene lookup returns CDR1 SGHNT and CDR2 YYREEE (reference sequence). V was trimmed by 6 bases and J by 4 bases, leaving 11 bases between them. The CDR3 runs 13 residues. The CDR3 DNA reads TGTGCCAGCAAACTAGCAACATACAATGAGCAGTTCTTC. Translating gives CASKLATYNEQFF.

The V gene is TRBV11-3, the J gene TRBJ2-1, with 15 bases aligning to TRBD2. The CDR3 consists of 16 residues. Unmatched junction bases numbered 3, after V lost 1 base and J lost 8 bases. Per germline, CDR1 SGHNT and CDR2 YENEEA. In DNA form, the CDR3 reads TGTGCCAGCAGCTTAGGCGGGACTAGCGGGAGGCATGAGCAGTTCTTC. Translation gives CASSLGGTSGRHEQFF.

The V call is TRBV6-5, the J call TRBJ2-1; 14 bases are a match to TRBD2. This CDR3 is 15 amino acids long. CDR1 and CDR2 (germline): MNHEY, SVGAGI. V gave up 8 bases and J gave up 9 bases; unmatched junction bases: 9. CDR3 sequence (DNA): TGTGCCAGCTTCCGGACTAGCGGGAGGCCCGGTGAGCAGTTCTTC. This codes for CASFRTSGRPGEQFF.

The CDR3 bases are TGCGCCAGCAGCCTGGGGACAGGGAGCCCTGGAAACACCATATATTTT. Translation gives CASSLGTGSPGNTIYF. The chain has TRBV5-1 and TRBJ1-3; 9 nucleotides agree with TRBD1. Germline lookup yields CDR1 SGHRS and CDR2 YFSETQ. Trimming cost V 4 bases and J 2 bases; bases outside gene matches: 7. The CDR3 sequence is 16 residues long.

CDR3 DNA: TGTGCCAGCAGCTCCCTGTTAGCGGGGGGGCTCGGTACGCAGTATTTT. Protein sequence: CASSSLLAGGLGTQYF. The chain has TRBV7-3 and TRBJ2-3; 11 nucleotides line up with TRBD2. V lost 4 bases, J lost 8 bases, and 11 bases stayed unmatched. The germline V gene has CDR1 SGHTA and CDR2 FQGTGA. The CDR3 is 16 residues long.

The chain is built from TRBV5-1 and TRBJ2-3; TRBD2 matches at 11 bases. In germline, CDR1 is SGHRS, CDR2 YFSETQ. The CDR3 contains 16 residues. Germline trimming cut 4 bases from V and 2 bases from J; bases unmatched to any gene: 6. DNA of the CDR3: TGCGCCAGCAGCATTAGCGGGGGGGCTGACACAGATACGCAGTATTTT. This gives the protein CASSISGGADTDTQYF.

The V gene is TRBV7-3, the J gene TRBJ2-3; 11 bases are a match to TRBD2. V lost 6 bases, J lost 4 bases, and 6 bases stayed unmatched. In germline, CDR1 is SGHTA, CDR2 FQGTGA. CDR3 length equals 15 residues. The CDR3 sequence is CASRLSGGAADTQYF. CDR3 sequence (DNA): TGTGCCAGCAGACTTAGCGGGGGGGCTGCAGATACGCAGTATTTT.

The rearrangement links TRBV7-9 to TRBJ1-2, with TRBD1 matching 11 bases. Trimming at V came to 4 bases and at J to 6 bases, leaving 7 bases not matched to a gene. Germline CDR1 reads SEHNR; CDR2 reads FQNEAQ (reference sequence). CDR3 size: 15 residues. DNA for the CDR3: TGTGCCAGCAGCTACGGGACAGGGGGTGCAAATGGCTACACCTTC. Translated: CASSYGTGGANGYTF.

This clone came up a few times. The V and J genes are TRBV9 and TRBJ1-4, with TRBD1 matching over 7 bases. With V trimmed by 4 bases and J by 7 bases, 10 bases remained unmatched. The CDR3 consists of 15 residues. CDR1 and CDR2 from the germline V gene are SGDLS and YYNGEE. In nucleotides, the CDR3 is TGTGCCAGCAGCCCGAGACAGGGTTTGAGTGAAAAACTGTTTTTT. This gives the protein CASSPRQGLSEKLFF.

This clone was seen once. The chain employs TRBV6-4 and TRBJ2-5; TRBD2 aligns across 11 bases. J gave up 4 bases and V 3 bases, and 10 bases lay outside the gene matches. Germline CDR1 reads MRHNA; CDR2 reads SNTAGT. The CDR3 sequence is 17 residues long. The CDR3 loop is CASSEPELAGGRETQYF. The DNA for the CDR3 is TGTGCCAGCAGTGAACCGGAATTAGCGGGGGGGAGAGAGACCCAGTACTTC.

This chain uses TRBV23-1 with TRBJ1-3; D remains unclear. TRBV23-1 is an open reading frame whose function is uncertain. The CDR3 is 13 amino acids. V was shortened by 0 bases and J by 4 bases, with 4 bases between the two germline ends. CDR3 DNA: TGCGCCAGCAGTCAATCAACAGGAAACACCATATATTTT. It encodes CASSQSTGNTIYF.